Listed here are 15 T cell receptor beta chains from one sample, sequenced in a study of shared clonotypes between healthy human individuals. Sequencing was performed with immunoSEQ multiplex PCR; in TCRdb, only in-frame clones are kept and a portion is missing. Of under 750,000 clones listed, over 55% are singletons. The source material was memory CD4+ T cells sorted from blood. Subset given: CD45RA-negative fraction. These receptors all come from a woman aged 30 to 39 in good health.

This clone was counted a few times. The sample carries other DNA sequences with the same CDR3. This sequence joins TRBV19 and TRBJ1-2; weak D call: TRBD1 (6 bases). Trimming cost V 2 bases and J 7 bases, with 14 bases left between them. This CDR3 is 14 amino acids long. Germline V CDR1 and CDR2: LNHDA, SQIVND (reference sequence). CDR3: CASSILQGVGGYTF. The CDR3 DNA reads TGTGCCAGTAGTATACTACAGGGAGTCGGTGGCTACACCTTC.

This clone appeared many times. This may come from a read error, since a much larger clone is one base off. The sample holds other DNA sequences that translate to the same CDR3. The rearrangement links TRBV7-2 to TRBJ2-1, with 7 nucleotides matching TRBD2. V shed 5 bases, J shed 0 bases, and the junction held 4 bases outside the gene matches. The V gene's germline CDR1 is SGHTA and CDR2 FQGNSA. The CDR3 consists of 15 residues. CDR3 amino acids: CASSPQRDSYNEQFF. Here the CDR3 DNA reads TGTGCCAGCAGCCCACAGCGGGACTCCTACAATGAGCAGTTCTTC.

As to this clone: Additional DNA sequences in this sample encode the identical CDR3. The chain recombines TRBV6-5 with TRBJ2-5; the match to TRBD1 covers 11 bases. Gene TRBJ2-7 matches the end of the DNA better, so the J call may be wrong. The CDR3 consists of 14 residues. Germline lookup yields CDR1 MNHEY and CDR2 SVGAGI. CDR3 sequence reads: CASSRGQGAYEQYF. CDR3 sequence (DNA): TGTGCCAGCAGCCGAGGACAGGGGGCTTACGAGCAGTACTTC.

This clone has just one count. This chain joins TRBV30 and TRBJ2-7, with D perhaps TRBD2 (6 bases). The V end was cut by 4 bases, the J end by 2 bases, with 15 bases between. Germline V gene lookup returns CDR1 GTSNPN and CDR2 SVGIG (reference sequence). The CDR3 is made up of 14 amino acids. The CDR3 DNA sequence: TGTGCCTGGAAGCGCGGGACGGGCACCTACGAGCAGTACTTC. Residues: CAWKRGTGTYEQYF.

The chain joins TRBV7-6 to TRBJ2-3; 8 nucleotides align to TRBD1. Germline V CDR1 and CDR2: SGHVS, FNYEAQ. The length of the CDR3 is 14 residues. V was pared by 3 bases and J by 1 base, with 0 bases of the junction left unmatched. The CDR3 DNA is TGTGCCAGCAGCTTGACAGGGGGCACAGATACGCAGTATTTT. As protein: CASSLTGGTDTQYF.

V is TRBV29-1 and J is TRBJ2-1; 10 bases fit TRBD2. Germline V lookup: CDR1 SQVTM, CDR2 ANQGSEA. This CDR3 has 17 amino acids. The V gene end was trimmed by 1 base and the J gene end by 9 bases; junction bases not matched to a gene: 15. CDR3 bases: TGCAGCGTTGAAGGAATAGCGGGAGGTTTATTCGTTGCTGAGCAGTTCTTC. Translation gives CSVEGIAGGLFVAEQFF.

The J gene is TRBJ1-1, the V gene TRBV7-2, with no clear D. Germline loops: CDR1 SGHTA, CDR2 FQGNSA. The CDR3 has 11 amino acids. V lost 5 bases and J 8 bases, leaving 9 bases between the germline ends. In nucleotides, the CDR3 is TGTGCCAGCAGCCTTTCGGAAGAAGCTTTCTTT. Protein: CASSLSEEAFF. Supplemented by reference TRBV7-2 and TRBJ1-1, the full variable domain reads GAGVSQSPSNKVTEKGKDVELRCDPISGHTALYWYRQSLGQGLEFLIYFQGNSAPDKSGLPSDRFSAERTGGSVSTLTIQRTQQEDSAVYLCASSLSEEAFFGQGTRLTVV.

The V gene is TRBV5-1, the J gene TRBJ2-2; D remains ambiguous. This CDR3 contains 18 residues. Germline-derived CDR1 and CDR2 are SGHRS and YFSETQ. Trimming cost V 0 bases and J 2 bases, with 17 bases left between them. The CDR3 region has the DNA TGCGCCAGCAGCTTGGCCTTATCTAAACAGAGAAACACCGGGGAGCTGTTTTTT. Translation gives CASSLALSKQRNTGELFF.

CDR3 nucleotides: TGTGCCAGCTCTGAAGTGGGACTAACCACCTACGAGCAGTACTTC. This codes for CASSEVGLTTYEQYF. This chain joins TRBV18 and TRBJ2-7, with TRBD2 identical over 7 bases. With 6 bases clipped from V and 2 bases from J, the junction kept 10 bases outside the gene matches. The germline V gene encodes CDR1 KGHSH and CDR2 LQKENI. The CDR3 spans 15 residues.

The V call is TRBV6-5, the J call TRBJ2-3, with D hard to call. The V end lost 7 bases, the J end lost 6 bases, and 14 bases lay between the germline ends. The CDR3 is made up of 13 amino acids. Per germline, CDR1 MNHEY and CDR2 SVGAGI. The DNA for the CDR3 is TGTGCCAGCATCCGATCGTACTCTGATACGCAGTATTTT. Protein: CASIRSYSDTQYF.

The CDR3 DNA is TGTGCCAGCAGCTCGCCATACAGGGAACGGAAAGAGACCCAGTACTTC. Its translation: CASSSPYRERKETQYF. The V call is TRBV7-8, the J call TRBJ2-5; TRBD1 might be the D (6 bases). Trimming left V 4 bases short and J 3 bases short, with 18 bases between. Germline values: CDR1 SGHVS, CDR2 FQNEAQ. The CDR3 consists of 16 residues.

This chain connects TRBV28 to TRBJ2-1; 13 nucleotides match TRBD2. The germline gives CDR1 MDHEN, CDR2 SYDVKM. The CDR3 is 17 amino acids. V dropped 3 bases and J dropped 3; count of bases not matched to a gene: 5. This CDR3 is CASSLRTSGSLYNEQFF. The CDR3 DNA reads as TGTGCCAGCAGTTTGCGGACTAGCGGGAGTCTCTACAATGAGCAGTTCTTC.

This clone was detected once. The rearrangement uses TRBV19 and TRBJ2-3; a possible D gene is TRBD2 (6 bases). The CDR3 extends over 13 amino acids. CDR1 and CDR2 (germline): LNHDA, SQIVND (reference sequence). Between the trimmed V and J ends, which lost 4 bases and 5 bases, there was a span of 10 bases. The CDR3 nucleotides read TGTGCCAGTAGTACGGGAGTAAGAGATACGCAGTATTTT. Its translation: CASSTGVRDTQYF. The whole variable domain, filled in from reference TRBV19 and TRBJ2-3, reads DGGITQSPKYLFRKEGQNVTLSCEQNLNHDAMYWYRQDPGQGLRLIYYSQIVNDFQKGDIAEGYSVSREKKESFPLTVTSAQKNPTAFYLCASSTGVRDTQYFGPGTRLTVL.

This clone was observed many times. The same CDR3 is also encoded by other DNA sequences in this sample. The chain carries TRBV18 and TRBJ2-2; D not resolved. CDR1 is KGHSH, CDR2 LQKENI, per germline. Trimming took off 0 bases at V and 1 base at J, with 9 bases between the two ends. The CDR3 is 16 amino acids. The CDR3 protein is CASSPPSLGNTGELFF. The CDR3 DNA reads TGTGCCAGCTCACCACCGAGCCTCGGGAACACCGGGGAGCTGTTTTTT.

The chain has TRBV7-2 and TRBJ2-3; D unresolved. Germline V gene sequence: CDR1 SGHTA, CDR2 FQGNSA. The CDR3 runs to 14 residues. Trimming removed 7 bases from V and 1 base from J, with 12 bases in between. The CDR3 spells CASNADWGTDTQYF. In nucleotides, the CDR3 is TGTGCCAGCAACGCTGATTGGGGCACAGATACGCAGTATTTT.